This T cell receptor beta chain came from a study of Ad26.COV2.S vaccination and SARS-CoV-2 variants. V lost 3 bases, J lost 7 bases, and 13 bases lay in between. The CDR3 contains 13 residues. Repertoires were generated with immunoSEQ multiplex PCR, while TCRdb's copy carries only in-frame clones and drops some. This table holds 350,000 to 400,000 clones, around 89% found once. Concerning this clone: The antigen is unknown.

General study results and limits: Using TCR breadth and depth analyses may have led to underestimated total T cell responses.

The treatment is: 15 to 20 received Ad26.COV2.S at low or high dose, single or two shots; 5 received placebo; per-sample allocation not given. Sampling took place 63 days after the first vaccine or placebo injection. The chain links TRBV12-3 or TRBV12-4 to TRBJ2-7, with a tentative D call TRBD2 (6 bases). This TCR derives from a person between 18 and 60 years old who received the Ad26.COV2.S COVID-19 vaccine or a placebo. Sequences were derived from peripheral blood, sampled in a trial of Ad26.COV2.S vaccine versus placebo. The chain's CDR3 is CASSLSHGGEQYF. CDR3 nucleotides: TGTGCCAGCAGTTTGTCCCATGGGGGGGAGCAGTACTTC.